This T cell receptor beta chain was sequenced during a study of STAT5B mutations in CD4+ large granular lymphocyte leukemia. A single count supports this clone. Its antigen remains unidentified. CDR1 and CDR2 (germline): LGHNA, YNFKEQ. The germline V and J ends were trimmed by 1 base and 5 bases, with 14 bases remaining between them. The CDR3 length is 15 residues. TCRdb's table, derived via immunoSEQ multiplex PCR, lists solely in-frame clones and lacks some. The profile shows 30,000 to 35,000 clones, approximately 69% of them singletons. Notes on the study in general: Main leukemic clonotypes were patient-specific, but under 30% appeared at low frequency elsewhere. Compared with healthy controls (2/35), patient top clones favored TRBV06 (8/27). Patient CD4-sorted repertoires stayed more clonal than healthy ones after leukemic-clone removal.

Healthy controls were blood donor buffy coats. The source of this sequence is a human donor in good health. Material for sequencing was CD4+ T cells from blood buffy coats. The chain combines TRBV4-2 with TRBJ2-5; either TRBD1 or TRBD2 may supply D (6 bases each). The CDR3 reads CASSQVPGAEETQYF. CDR3 coding DNA: TGTGCCAGCAGCCAAGTCCCGGGGGCAGAGGAGACCCAGTACTTC.